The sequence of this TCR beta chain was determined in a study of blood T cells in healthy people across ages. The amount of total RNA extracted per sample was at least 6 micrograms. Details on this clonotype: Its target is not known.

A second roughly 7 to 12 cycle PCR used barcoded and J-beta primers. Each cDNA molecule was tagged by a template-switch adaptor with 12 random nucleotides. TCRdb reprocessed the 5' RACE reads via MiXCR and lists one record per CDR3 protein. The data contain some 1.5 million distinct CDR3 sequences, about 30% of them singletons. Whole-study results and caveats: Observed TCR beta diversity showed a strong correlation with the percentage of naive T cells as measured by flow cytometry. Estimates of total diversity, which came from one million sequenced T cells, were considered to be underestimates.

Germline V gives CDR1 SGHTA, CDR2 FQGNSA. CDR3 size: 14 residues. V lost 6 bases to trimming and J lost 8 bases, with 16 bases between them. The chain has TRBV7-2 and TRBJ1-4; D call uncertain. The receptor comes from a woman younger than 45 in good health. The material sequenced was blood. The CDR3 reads CASRPNGNGEKLFF. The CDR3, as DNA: TGTGCCAGCAGACCAAACGGGAATGGAGAAAAACTGTTTTTT.